One and the same sample provided the 5 T cell receptor beta chains below, sequenced in a study of shared clonotypes between healthy human individuals. The data were produced by immunoSEQ multiplex PCR, yet TCRdb's version contains in-frame clones alone and is incomplete. The sample holds fewer than 2.5 million clones; 93% are singletons and the top ten take around 0.37%. Sequencing was performed on naive CD4+ T cells from PBMCs. As to subset: CD45RA+ positively selected. These receptors were obtained from a man aged 18-30 years in good health. Some clones in this sample may be carry-over from other donors' samples.

This clone was observed a handful of times. The chain carries TRBV28 and TRBJ1-1, with TRBD1 as a possible D gene (5 bases). CDR3 size: 16 residues. Germline CDR1 reads MDHEN; CDR2 reads SYDVKM. Trimming took off 8 bases at V and 1 base at J, with 20 bases between the two ends. CDR3 sequence (DNA): TGTGCCAGCCTCTCTGGAGGGGCGGGCGCGAACACTGAAGCTTTCTTT. This gives the protein CASLSGGAGANTEAFF.

V usage is TRBV10-3 and J usage is TRBJ1-5, with a possible D match to TRBD1 (6 bases). V gave up 2 bases and J gave up 7 bases, with 15 bases separating them. The CDR3 sequence is 15 residues long. Germline V gene data show CDR1 as ENHRY and CDR2 as SYGVKD. The CDR3 spells CAISEARGAGQPQHF. CDR3 sequence (DNA): TGTGCCATCAGTGAGGCACGGGGGGCTGGACAGCCCCAGCATTTT.

The gene calls are TRBV29-1 and TRBJ2-3; tentative D call: TRBD2 (6 bases). CDR1 is SQVTM, CDR2 ANQGSEA, per germline. Trimming removed 7 bases from V and 0 bases from J, with 14 bases in between. The CDR3 sequence is 14 residues long. The CDR3 protein is CSAAGSTSTDTQYF. The CDR3, as DNA: TGCAGCGCCGCCGGGAGTACTAGCACAGATACGCAGTATTTT.

This chain joins TRBV20-1 and TRBJ2-7; a possible D gene is TRBD1 (6 bases). Germline V gene data show CDR1 as DFQATT and CDR2 as SNEGSKA (reference sequence). This CDR3 comprises 10 residues. With 7 bases removed from V and 9 bases from J, the gap between germline ends came to 13 bases. CDR3 DNA: TGCAGTGTACGGACAGCAGTGCAGTACTTC. Its translation: CSVRTAVQYF.

This clone occurred once. The rearrangement uses TRBV20-1 and TRBJ2-5; unclear D gene. Trimming shortened V by 6 bases and J by 6 bases, and 11 bases separated the two germline ends. This CDR3 is 11 amino acids long. Germline V gives CDR1 DFQATT, CDR2 SNEGSKA (reference sequence). The CDR3 loop reads CSAQSGQTQYF. The CDR3, as DNA: TGCAGTGCCCAATCGGGCCAGACCCAGTACTTC.